The 18 T cell receptor beta chains reported below all come from one sample, sequenced in a study of blood T cell repertoires in COVID-19 (dated by TCRdb to the early 2020s). The protocol used for the library was the immunoSEQ multiplex PCR assay. TCRdb limited this immuneACCESS table to in-frame rearrangements with V and J called. A share of clones is missing; checked studies link under half to unresolved V genes, and the rest is unexplained. The sample table records about 92,000 clones; 70% to 90% of these occur just once. The leading ten clones occupy around 16% of the sample. Sequencing input: peripheral blood. These receptors all stem from a woman in her sixties or seventies with COVID-19, enrolled during active disease.

The rearrangement joins TRBV6-6 to TRBJ1-5; TRBD1 aligns across 7 bases. CDR3 size: 15 residues. V dropped 6 bases and J dropped 4; count of bases not matched to a gene: 9. In germline, CDR1 is MNHNY, CDR2 SVGAGI (reference sequence). The CDR3 is CASRQGTQGNQPQHF. DNA of the CDR3: TGTGCCAGCAGACAGGGGACTCAAGGAAATCAGCCCCAGCATTTT.

The chain carries TRBV7-2 and TRBJ1-2; 7 nucleotides agree with TRBD1. Per germline, CDR1 SGHTA and CDR2 FQGNSA. V lost 3 bases, J lost 4 bases, and 8 bases stayed unmatched. The CDR3 loop spans 15 amino acids. The CDR3 coding sequence is TGTGCCAGCAGCTTCGACAGGGCGGGGATCTATGGCTACACCTTC. It codes for CASSFDRAGIYGYTF. Using reference TRBV7-2 and TRBJ1-2 for the parts outside the CDR3, the full variable domain is GAGVSQSPSNKVTEKGKDVELRCDPISGHTALYWYRQSLGQGLEFLIYFQGNSAPDKSGLPSDRFSAERTGGSVSTLTIQRTQQEDSAVYLCASSFDRAGIYGYTFGSGTRLTVV.

This clone was seen only once. The rearrangement joins TRBV2 to TRBJ2-5, with 10 bases matching TRBD1. Per germline, CDR1 SNHLY and CDR2 FYNNEI. The J segment lost 5 bases and the V segment lost 5 bases, leaving 5 bases of the junction unmatched. This CDR3 is 14 amino acids long. Written as DNA, the CDR3 is TGTGCCAGCAGTCGACAGGGGGCGAGGGAGACCCAGTACTTC. Protein product: CASSRQGARETQYF.

The rearrangement joins TRBV5-5 to TRBJ2-7; D might be TRBD2 (6 bases). Between the trimmed V and J ends, which lost 3 bases and 6 bases, there was a span of 19 bases. This CDR3 is built from 15 residues. Germline CDR1 and CDR2: SGHKS and YYEKEE (reference sequence). The CDR3 nucleotides are TGTGCCAGCAGCTCCGGGACGCGGAGGGGCGTCGAGCAGTACTTC. Its protein product is CASSSGTRRGVEQYF.

This sequence joins TRBV9 and TRBJ1-6, with D perhaps matching TRBD1 (6 bases). CDR1 and CDR2 (germline): SGDLS, YYNGEE. The CDR3 contains 17 residues. V gave up 3 bases and J gave up 6 bases, with 19 bases separating them. CDR3 in amino acids: CASSARGGGTSNSPLHF. The CDR3 DNA sequence: TGTGCCAGCAGCGCCCGAGGGGGGGGGACATCTAATTCACCCCTCCACTTT.

V and J are TRBV6-1 and TRBJ1-1; possible D gene TRBD1, 5 bases. This CDR3 is built from 17 residues. Germline V CDR1 and CDR2: MNHNS, SASEGT. Trimming shortened V by 4 bases and J by 3 bases, and 21 bases separated the two germline ends. The CDR3 DNA is TGTGCCAGCAGTGGGGGAGGGTGGGGCAGAATTTACACTGAAGCTTTCTTT. It specifies CASSGGGWGRIYTEAFF.

The V gene is TRBV11-3, the J gene TRBJ2-3; D is unresolved. The V end lost 0 bases, the J end lost 9 bases, and 10 bases lay between the germline ends. Germline V lookup: CDR1 SGHNT, CDR2 YENEEA. This CDR3 spans 13 amino acids. This CDR3 is CASSLDGQSTQYF. The CDR3 bases are TGTGCCAGCAGCTTAGATGGGCAGTCCACGCAGTATTTT.

This chain connects TRBV28 to TRBJ1-5, with unresolved D. CDR1 and CDR2 from the germline V gene are MDHEN and SYDVKM. The CDR3 extends over 11 amino acids. Trimming took 5 bases from V and 6 from J, leaving 5 bases between them. The CDR3 reads CASSTGQPQHF. In nucleotides, the CDR3 is TGTGCCAGCAGTACGGGTCAGCCCCAGCATTTT.

This clone appeared a single time. V is TRBV3-1 (or the pseudogene TRBV3-2) and J is TRBJ1-3; possible D gene TRBD1, 5 bases. The CDR3 extends over 13 amino acids. Germline CDR1 LGHDT, CDR2 YNNKEL (reference sequence). The V and J ends lost 3 bases and 5 bases respectively, with 8 bases between them. CDR3 residues: CASSHGGRNTIYF. The CDR3, as DNA: TGTGCCAGCAGCCACGGGGGACGAAACACCATATATTTT.

The rearrangement links TRBV7-9 to TRBJ1-2, with unresolved D. Germline V gene sequence: CDR1 SEHNR, CDR2 FQNEAQ (reference sequence). This CDR3 has 13 residues. The V and J ends lost 7 bases and 3 bases respectively, with 12 bases between them. Written as DNA, the CDR3 is TGTGCCAGCACCCCCGTCAGGTACTATGGCTACACCTTC. This sequence encodes CASTPVRYYGYTF. Drawing the rest from reference TRBV7-9 and TRBJ1-2, the complete variable domain is DTGVSQNPRHKITKRGQNVTFRCDPISEHNRLYWYRQTLGQGPEFLTYFQNEAQLEKSRLLSDRFSAERPKGSFSTLEIQRTEQGDSAMYLCASTPVRYYGYTFGSGTRLTVV.

V gene TRBV5-1 combines with J gene TRBJ2-3; 13 bases match TRBD2. V shed 0 bases, J shed 4 bases, and the junction held 2 bases outside the gene matches. Germline V gene sequence: CDR1 SGHRS, CDR2 YFSETQ. The CDR3 covers 16 residues. CDR3 coding DNA: TGCGCCAGCAGCTTGGTACTAGCGGGGGGGGCAGATACGCAGTATTTT. Its translation is CASSLVLAGGADTQYF.

This clone was seen more than once but under ten times. The chain recombines TRBV7-2 with TRBJ1-5; TRBD1 matches at 10 bases. The V segment lost 5 bases and the J segment 6 bases; nucleotides outside the gene matches: 7. Germline-derived CDR1 and CDR2 are SGHTA and FQGNSA. The CDR3 spans 15 residues. CDR3 in DNA: TGTGCCAGCAGCCCAGACAGGGGGCCGGGTCAGCCCCAGCATTTT. This translates into CASSPDRGPGQPQHF. Combining the CDR3 with reference TRBV7-2 and TRBJ1-5 gives the whole variable domain GAGVSQSPSNKVTEKGKDVELRCDPISGHTALYWYRQSLGQGLEFLIYFQGNSAPDKSGLPSDRFSAERTGGSVSTLTIQRTQQEDSAVYLCASSPDRGPGQPQHFGDGTRLSIL.

The V call is TRBV6-1, the J call TRBJ1-5; tentatively, D is TRBD1 (6 bases). This CDR3 has 14 amino acids. Per the germline V gene, CDR1 is MNHNS and CDR2 is SASEGT. Trimming removed 3 bases from V and 7 bases from J, with 13 bases in between. The CDR3 sequence is CASSDRAGVQPQHF. The CDR3 DNA reads as TGTGCCAGCAGTGATAGGGCAGGGGTACAGCCCCAGCATTTT.

The chain combines TRBV3-1 (or the pseudogene TRBV3-2) with TRBJ1-5, with D unclear. The V gene's germline CDR1 is LGHDT and CDR2 YNNKEL (reference sequence). V was clipped by 1 base and J by 0 bases, with 7 bases between them. The CDR3 has 15 residues. The CDR3 coding sequence is TGTGCCAGCAGCCAAGGACTGCTTAGCAATCAGCCCCAGCATTTT. It is translated as CASSQGLLSNQPQHF.

This clone was observed a single time. This chain links TRBV7-2 with TRBJ2-5; D ambiguous. The germline V and J ends were trimmed by 1 base and 2 bases, with 11 bases remaining between them. The CDR3 totals 15 residues. The germline gives CDR1 SGHTA, CDR2 FQGNSA. DNA for the CDR3: TGTGCCAGCAGCTTAGGACCACAGATACAAGAGACCCAGTACTTC. Protein product: CASSLGPQIQETQYF.

The chain employs TRBV7-9 and TRBJ1-6, with 9 bases identical to TRBD1. The germline CDR1 and CDR2 sequences are SEHNR and FQNEAQ (reference sequence). V was pared by 5 bases and J by 8 bases, with 13 bases of the junction left unmatched. CDR3 length: 17 amino acids. The CDR3, as DNA: TGTGCCAGCAGCCACAGAAAACAGGGACAGGGTTATTCACCCCTCCACTTT. Protein sequence: CASSHRKQGQGYSPLHF.

J is TRBJ1-5 and V is TRBV3-1 (or the pseudogene TRBV3-2), with D perhaps matching TRBD1 (6 bases). The CDR3 totals 14 residues. Trimming removed 6 bases from V and 9 bases from J, with 18 bases in between. Germline CDR1 reads LGHDT; CDR2 reads YNNKEL (reference sequence). This chain's CDR3 is CASSLGQRGGPQHF. The CDR3 DNA reads TGTGCCAGCAGTCTTGGACAGCGGGGCGGGCCCCAGCATTTT.

This clone was detected only once. The chain uses TRBV30 and TRBJ2-2; 10 bases match TRBD1. J lost 4 bases, V lost 5 bases, and 10 bases had no gene match. Germline CDR1 and CDR2: GTSNPN and SVGIG (reference sequence). The CDR3 loop spans 16 amino acids. CDR3 bases: TGTGCCTGGCTTCAAAGGGGGACAGGGGTCACCGGGGAGCTGTTTTTT. Translated, it gives CAWLQRGTGVTGELFF.